The T cell receptor beta chain under discussion was sequenced for a study of CD8 T cells in Susac syndrome. Comment on this clonotype: As yet, its antigen is unknown.

V dropped 3 bases and J dropped 1 base, with 16 bases sitting between them. CDR3 length: 17 amino acids. Notes on the study in general: The peak of CD8+ clonal expansion in Susac was seen in TEMRA cells and active patients.

Reverse transcription of about 0.5 to 1 ug RNA used random hexamers. Amplification of TCR beta CDR3 by immunoSEQ multiplex PCR spanned 54 Vbeta and 13 Jbeta. Via MiXCR, TCRdb re-called the immunoSEQ multiplex PCR reads, giving one row per CDR3 protein. The sample holds 100,000 to 150,000 distinct CDR3 sequences, around 95% seen once. TCR beta from blood CD8+ and CD4+ T cells was sequenced. As judged by recently defined diagnostic criteria, patients with Susac syndrome had definite or probable disease. Sequenced material: CD8+ T cells from PBMCs. The receptor comes from a human donor with Susac syndrome. This chain joins TRBV12-3 or TRBV12-4 and TRBJ2-1; D assignment may be TRBD1 or TRBD2 (6 bases each). In nucleotides, the CDR3 is TGTGCCAGCAGTTTGATCATTGGGGGGCGATCCTACAATGAGCAGTTCTTC. This encodes CASSLIIGGRSYNEQFF.